Below, 15 T cell receptor beta chains from the same sample are listed, as sequenced in a study of regulatory T cells in long-lasting Graves disease. Libraries of TCR beta came from iRepertoire HTBI primers plus Arm-PCR of CDR3 regions. Each CDR3 protein is one row after TCRdb ran MiXCR on the multiplex PCR reads. In the table there are more than 450,000 distinct CDR3 sequences, 12% of which are singletons. Time point noted: newly diagnosed GD, antithyroid drugs for less than 3 months. The TCR library was made from RNA extracted from PBMCs. These data also featured in a second study, about T cells in Graves' hyperthyroidism and ophthalmopathy.

Sequenced here: peripheral blood mononuclear cells (PBMCs), sampled at new diagnosis, from a patient treated with antithyroid drugs. These TCRs come from a woman aged 25 to 39 with Graves disease.

A few counts support this clonotype. The chain is built from TRBV5-5 and TRBJ1-5; 8 bases agree with TRBD1. Germline V gene data show CDR1 as SGHKS and CDR2 as YYEKEE (reference sequence). With V trimmed by 4 bases and J by 4 bases, 13 bases remained unmatched. The CDR3 length is 17 residues. The CDR3 spells CASSDGQGPTLNQPQHF. CDR3 coding DNA: TGTGCCAGCAGCGATGGACAGGGACCCACTCTTAATCAGCCCCAGCATTTT.

Ten or more counts support this clonotype. The rearrangement links TRBV7-9 to TRBJ2-7, with 7 positions matching TRBD2. The V gene's germline CDR1 is SEHNR and CDR2 FQNEAQ (reference sequence). J was trimmed by 3 bases and V by 5 bases; bases with no gene match: 4. The CDR3 covers 13 residues. The CDR3 DNA reads TGTGCCAGCAGCCCACTAGCGATCTACGAGCAGTACTTC. Encoded protein: CASSPLAIYEQYF.

The J gene is TRBJ2-7, the V gene TRBV19; weak D call: TRBD2 (5 bases). The CDR3 length is 15 residues. Trimming took 6 bases from V and 0 from J, leaving 15 bases between them. Germline-derived CDR1 and CDR2 are LNHDA and SQIVND (reference sequence). This chain's CDR3 is CASRLRTSSSYEQYF. DNA for the CDR3: TGTGCCAGTAGGCTAAGGACTTCTAGCTCCTACGAGCAGTACTTC.

The sample holds many counts of this clonotype. The gene calls are TRBV2 and TRBJ2-7; D is undetermined. CDR1 is SNHLY, CDR2 FYNNEI, per germline. The CDR3 totals 16 residues. The germline V and J ends were trimmed by 6 bases and 0 bases, with 18 bases remaining between them. The CDR3 protein is CASSPPVPGPSYEQYF. In DNA, the CDR3 is TGTGCCAGCAGCCCTCCGGTTCCAGGACCCTCCTACGAGCAGTACTTC.

This clonotype was recorded a few times. The gene calls are TRBV19 and TRBJ2-1, with D maybe TRBD1 (6 bases). Per the germline V gene, CDR1 is LNHDA and CDR2 is SQIVND (reference sequence). This CDR3 is built from 14 residues. V gave up 7 bases and J gave up 3 bases, with 13 bases separating them. The CDR3 spells CASKTGTSYNEQFF. The DNA of the CDR3 is TGTGCCAGTAAGACAGGTACTAGCTACAATGAGCAGTTCTTC.

This clonotype has at least ten counts. The rearrangement links TRBV2 to TRBJ2-3; 7 nucleotides align to TRBD1. The CDR3 covers 17 residues. The V gene's germline CDR1 is SNHLY and CDR2 FYNNEI. The V gene end was trimmed by 7 bases and the J gene end by 2 bases; junction bases not matched to a gene: 15. CDR3 DNA: TGTGCCAGCACCCCCCGGCACGAACAGGGGAACACAGATACGCAGTATTTT. Its translation is CASTPRHEQGNTDTQYF. The full variable domain, completed using reference TRBV2 and TRBJ2-3, is EPEVTQTPSHQVTQMGQEVILRCVPISNHLYFYWYRQILGQKVEFLVSFYNNEISEKSEIFDDQFSVERPDGSNFTLKIRSTKLEDSAMYFCASTPRHEQGNTDTQYFGPGTRLTVL.

V is TRBV7-9 and J is TRBJ1-1, with 7 bases aligning to TRBD1. The germline gives CDR1 SEHNR, CDR2 FQNEAQ (reference sequence). The length of the CDR3 is 13 residues. V was clipped by 4 bases and J by 7 bases; unmatched bases: 6. Here the CDR3 DNA reads TGTGCCAGCAGCTCCCAGGGGGGAGTTGAAGCTTTCTTT. Protein sequence: CASSSQGGVEAFF.

Many counts were recorded for this clonotype. The rearrangement uses TRBV29-1 and TRBJ2-1; TRBD2 matches at 11 bases. Germline V gene sequence: CDR1 SQVTM, CDR2 ANQGSEA. This CDR3 has 15 residues. With 7 bases clipped from V and 4 bases from J, the junction kept 9 bases outside the gene matches. The CDR3 nucleotides read TGCAGCGCGAGAGCCGGGACTAGCGGTTACAATGAGCAGTTCTTC. Translation gives CSARAGTSGYNEQFF.

The table lists this clonotype with a few counts. Being one base from a much bigger clone, this may be a read error. The V call is TRBV2, the J call TRBJ2-7; weak D call: TRBD2 (6 bases). CDR1 and CDR2 (germline): SNHLY, FYNNEI. V was cut by 3 bases and J by 7 bases, with 19 bases left in between. This CDR3 is 15 amino acids long. The CDR3 coding sequence is TGTGCCAGCAGTGATTGGGCAGGGCGGACTAATGAGCAGTACTTC. Amino acids: CASSDWAGRTNEQYF.

CDR3 sequence reads: CASGRGSGRTDTQYF. For the CDR3, the DNA is TGTGCCAGCGGCCGGGGGAGCGGGCGTACAGATACGCAGTATTTT. This chain links TRBV12-3 or TRBV12-4 with TRBJ2-3; possible D gene TRBD2, 6 bases. Trimming removed 8 bases at V and 3 bases at J, with 18 bases between. The CDR3 spans 15 residues.

This clonotype has at least ten counts. The chain employs TRBV27 and TRBJ2-5; D uncertain. Trimming left V 3 bases short and J 3 bases short, with 14 bases between. Germline CDR1 MNHEY, CDR2 SMNVEV (reference sequence). CDR3 length: 15 amino acids. The CDR3 coding sequence is TGTGCCAGCAGTTTCCTAGGAACACGGGAAGAGACCCAGTACTTC. The encoded protein is CASSFLGTREETQYF.

This clonotype was seen many times. Compared with germline, one end of the junction differs, possibly owing to a read error. This rearrangement joins TRBV30 to TRBJ1-4; maybe TRBD1 (5 bases). The germline V gene encodes CDR1 GTSNPN and CDR2 SVGIG (reference sequence). This CDR3 is built from 15 residues. The CDR3 loop reads CSVRQTGGTNEKLFF. The CDR3 DNA follows: TGCTCAGTGAGGCAGACCGGGGGAACTAATGAAAAACTGTTTTTT.

Many counts were recorded for this clonotype. This chain connects TRBV9 to TRBJ2-2; no clear D gene. Trimming left V 2 bases short and J 6 bases short, with 11 bases between. The CDR3 totals 14 residues. Germline assignment: CDR1 SGDLS and CDR2 YYNGEE. CDR3: CASSVGFGSGELFF. CDR3 coding DNA: TGTGCCAGCAGCGTTGGCTTTGGCTCCGGGGAGCTGTTTTTT.

This clonotype has at least ten counts. The chain recombines TRBV12-3 or TRBV12-4 with TRBJ1-2; 10 bases agree with TRBD1. The CDR3 consists of 14 residues. V shed 6 bases and J 4 bases; nucleotides not matched to a gene: 5. The CDR3 DNA reads TGTGCCAGCAGCGATGGACAGGGGGTCTATGGCTACACCTTC. This sequence encodes CASSDGQGVYGYTF.

The rearrangement uses TRBV5-6 and TRBJ2-5; the D gene could be TRBD1 or TRBD2 (6 bases each). Germline loops: CDR1 SGHDT, CDR2 YYEEEE. The V end was cut by 3 bases, the J end by 4 bases, with 16 bases between. This CDR3 has 15 residues. The CDR3 loop is CASSSGGVGAETQYF. CDR3 DNA: TGTGCCAGCAGCTCCGGCGGGGTGGGGGCAGAGACCCAGTACTTC.